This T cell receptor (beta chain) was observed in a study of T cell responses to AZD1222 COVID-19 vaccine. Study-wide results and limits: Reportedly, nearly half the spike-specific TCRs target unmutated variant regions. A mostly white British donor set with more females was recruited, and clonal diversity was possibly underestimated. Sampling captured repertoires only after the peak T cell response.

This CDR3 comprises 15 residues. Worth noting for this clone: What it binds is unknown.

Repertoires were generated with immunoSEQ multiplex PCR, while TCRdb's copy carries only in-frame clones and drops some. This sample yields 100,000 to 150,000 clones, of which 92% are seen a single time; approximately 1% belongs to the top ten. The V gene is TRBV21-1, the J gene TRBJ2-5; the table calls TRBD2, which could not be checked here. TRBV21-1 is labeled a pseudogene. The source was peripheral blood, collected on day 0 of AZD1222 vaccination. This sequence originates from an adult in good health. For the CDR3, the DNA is TGTGCCAGCAGCAAAGCGCCCGGGGAACAAGAGACCCAGTACTTC. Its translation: CASSKAPGEQETQYF.